The text below deals with one T cell receptor (beta chain). Its antigen is unidentified. The CDR3 sequence is 15 residues long. CDR1 is MNHEY and CDR2 is SVGAGI in the germline V gene. V trimming: 6 bases; J trimming: 5 bases; junction bases outside the gene matches: 9. The PCR contained 60 Vbeta and 13 Jbeta primers. The data were produced by immunoSEQ multiplex PCR, yet TCRdb's version contains in-frame clones alone and is incomplete. The table has about 150,000 clones, about 70% seen once. The sample belongs to a study of cytomegalovirus exposure and HLA in healthy donors. Study information: Ancestry clustering placed 70% to 90% of roughly 410 genotyped donors in the Caucasian-associated cluster. Broader study findings: Most subjects' HLA-A and HLA-B alleles were reportedly predicted from TCR beta sequences.

Sequencing input: PBMCs. This receptor was obtained from a man younger than 30 in good health and CMV-seronegative. The chain uses TRBV6-5 and TRBJ2-3; 9 bases align to TRBD1. CDR3 DNA: TGTGCCAGCAGCTACAGGGGGCGGGTAAAAGATACGCAGTATTTT. It encodes CASSYRGRVKDTQYF.